The 11 T cell receptor beta chains below all came from one sample that was sequenced in a study of T cells after posttransplantation cyclophosphamide. Controls had myeloablative marrow grafts with methotrexate and calcineurin inhibitor, sampled at 1 year. Only in-frame clones appear in the TCRdb table, and some are missing; sequencing was by immunoSEQ multiplex PCR. This table has more than 15,000 clones, around 85% appearing once. The source was PBMCs, collected after allogeneic stem cell transplant with calcineurin inhibitor and methotrexate. The receptor set was obtained from a female patient between 18 and 30 years old who received an allogeneic stem cell transplant from an unrelated donor, was CMV-positive, and had acute and chronic GVHD. Some T cells may be supplied by the graft donor.

The gene calls are TRBV4-1 and TRBJ1-5, with 8 bases aligning to TRBD1. V shed 0 bases, J shed 4 bases, and the junction held 11 bases outside the gene matches. This CDR3 has 18 residues. CDR1 and CDR2 (germline): MGHRA, YSYEKL. CDR3 residues: CASSQDRQGAQANQPQHF. CDR3 nucleotides: TGCGCCAGCAGCCAAGATCGGCAGGGGGCACAAGCGAATCAGCCCCAGCATTTT.

The chain uses TRBV5-1 and TRBJ2-5; TRBD2 might be the D (5 bases). This CDR3 has 14 amino acids. The V gene's germline CDR1 is SGHRS and CDR2 YFSETQ. V lost 4 bases and J lost 5, with 15 bases in between. CDR3 bases: TGCGCCAGCAGCCCCTCGGACCCGGGGGAGACCCAGTACTTC. Residues: CASSPSDPGETQYF.

J is TRBJ2-1 and V is TRBV6-1; possible D gene TRBD2, 6 bases. Between the trimmed V and J ends, which lost 8 bases and 3 bases, there was a span of 11 bases. Germline V gives CDR1 MNHNS, CDR2 SASEGT. The CDR3 has 13 amino acids. The CDR3 nucleotides are TGTGCCAGCTTAGGGGAGGACTACAATGAGCAGTTCTTC. Amino acids: CASLGEDYNEQFF.

The V and J genes are TRBV4-2 and TRBJ1-2; TRBD1 agrees at 7 bases. CDR3 length: 14 amino acids. The trim removed 3 bases at V and 6 bases at J, leaving 7 bases unmatched. Germline lookup yields CDR1 LGHNA and CDR2 YNFKEQ. The CDR3 reads CASSQPDRSDGYTF. Written as DNA, the CDR3 is TGTGCCAGCAGCCAGCCGGACAGGAGTGATGGCTACACCTTC.

Remarks on this clone: Its ends do not fully match the called genes, so a read error is possible. The same CDR3 arises from other DNA sequences in this sample as well. The gene calls are TRBV6-1 and TRBJ1-1, with D uncertain. CDR3 length equals 14 residues. From germline, CDR1 is MNHNS and CDR2 SASEGT. CDR3 nucleotides: TGTGCCAGCAGAGCCAGGATTATGAACACTGAAGCTTTTTTT. Its translation: CASRARIMNTEAFF.

This chain joins TRBV29-1 and TRBJ2-7, with unresolved D. The CDR3 is 11 residues long. Trimming pared 3 bases from V and 3 bases from J, leaving 6 bases between. CDR1 and CDR2 (germline): SQVTM, ANQGSEA. CDR3 region: CSVEVSYEQYF. Written as DNA, the CDR3 is TGCAGCGTTGAGGTGAGCTACGAGCAGTACTTC.

The gene calls are TRBV19 and TRBJ2-7; possibly TRBD1 for D (6 bases). The CDR3 runs 12 residues. Trimming shortened V by 4 bases and J by 6 bases, and 10 bases separated the two germline ends. Germline V gene data show CDR1 as LNHDA and CDR2 as SQIVND (reference sequence). CDR3 in amino acids: CASSTGASEQYF. DNA for the CDR3: TGTGCCAGTAGTACAGGGGCGAGCGAGCAGTACTTC.

V is TRBV21-1 and J is TRBJ2-7; the tabulated D call, TRBD2, remains unverified against the DNA. TRBV21-1 is a pseudogene segment. The CDR3 length is 16 residues. CDR3 nucleotides: TGTGCCAGCAGCAAAGGGTGGCGGGGGGAATGCAGCGAGCAGTACTTC. Protein sequence: CASSKGWRGECSEQYF.

The sample holds a few counts of this clone. This rearrangement joins TRBV19 to TRBJ1-1; D may be TRBD1 (6 bases). The germline V gene has CDR1 LNHDA and CDR2 SQIVND (reference sequence). The CDR3 totals 15 residues. V was cut by 3 bases and J by 6 bases, with 17 bases left in between. CDR3 bases: TGTGCCAGTAGTATCGAGCAGGACAGCCGATCTGAAGCTTTCTTT. Its protein product is CASSIEQDSRSEAFF. The full variable domain, in which reference TRBV19 and TRBJ1-1 provide the parts outside the CDR3, is DGGITQSPKYLFRKEGQNVTLSCEQNLNHDAMYWYRQDPGQGLRLIYYSQIVNDFQKGDIAEGYSVSREKKESFPLTVTSAQKNPTAFYLCASSIEQDSRSEAFFGQGTRLTVV.

This clone came up once. This rearrangement joins TRBV29-1 to TRBJ2-7; 7 nucleotides agree with TRBD1. Germline V gene lookup returns CDR1 SQVTM and CDR2 ANQGSEA. There are 13 residues in the CDR3. V was pared by 4 bases and J by 4 bases, with 7 bases of the junction left unmatched. The CDR3 bases are TGCAGCGTTGGGACAGGACCTAATTACGAGCAGTACTTC. It yields the protein CSVGTGPNYEQYF.

This clone was seen just once. The CDR3, as DNA: TGTGCCAGCAGTCCCGGGACTAGCGGGAGTGAGCAGTTCTTC. It encodes CASSPGTSGSEQFF. V and J are TRBV7-6 and TRBJ2-1, with TRBD2 identical over 14 bases. The V gene end was trimmed by 6 bases and the J gene end by 9 bases; junction bases not matched to a gene: 4. Germline V gene lookup returns CDR1 SGHVS and CDR2 FNYEAQ. This CDR3 contains 14 residues.